This T cell receptor beta chain originates from a study of Ad26.COV2.S vaccination and SARS-CoV-2 variants. Across the study: Among those in the COV1001 Ad26.COV2.S trial arm was the donor. The vaccine Ad26.COV2.S was put into the muscle once, or twice with 56 days between.

Treatment specified: some 19 received Ad26.COV2.S at low or high dose, single or two shots; about five received placebo; per-sample allocation not given. Each sample was drawn 63 days after the first injection (of vaccine or placebo). The table came from immunoSEQ multiplex PCR; TCRdb's copy has only in-frame clones and leaves some out. The sample holds just under 250,000 clones, 88% seen once. CDR3 size: 17 residues. Germline V gene data show CDR1 as SGHNT and CDR2 as YENEEA. J gave up 5 bases and V 1 base, and 10 bases lay outside the gene matches. This TCR came from a person between 18 and 65 years old who received the Ad26.COV2.S COVID-19 vaccine or a placebo. The gene calls are TRBV11-3 and TRBJ2-4, with TRBD1 matching over 8 bases. Material: peripheral blood, obtained in a trial of Ad26.COV2.S vaccine versus placebo. As DNA, the CDR3 is TGTGCCAGCAGCTTAGTCTCCGGGACAGGAAACGAAAACATTCAGTACTTC. It is translated as CASSLVSGTGNENIQYF.